What follows are 29 T cell receptor beta chains derived from one specimen sequenced in a study of early T cells in non-severe SARS-CoV-2 infection (dated by TCRdb to 2020 to 2023). The library was generated by 5' RACE. Sequenced on a NextSeq 500. Through fastp at Q25 and MiXCR, TCRdb rebuilt clones from the public reads, retaining in-frame beta chains. Entries are consolidated by CDR3 protein sequence, retaining the most common genes and DNA. This sample lists 45,000 to 75,000 distinct CDR3 sequences; about 5.6% were detected once. Almost 7% of the sample goes to the ten largest clones. Sequenced sample: whole blood. These receptors were collected from an adult who was a healthcare worker with PCR-confirmed SARS-CoV-2 infection or an uninfected control (not recorded which).

This clonotype was picked up many times. This chain joins TRBV30 and TRBJ2-7; TRBD2 matches 7 bases. The CDR3 contains 14 residues. J was trimmed by 3 bases and V by 2 bases; bases with no gene match: 7. Germline values: CDR1 GTSNPN, CDR2 SVGIG (reference sequence). CDR3 sequence reads: CAWSSFGGIYEQYF. In nucleotides, the CDR3 is TGTGCCTGGAGTTCATTCGGGGGGATCTACGAGCAGTACTTC.

This clonotype was detected many times. V is TRBV29-1 and J is TRBJ2-3, with D perhaps matching TRBD1 (6 bases). The CDR3 runs to 16 residues. Trimming removed 4 bases at V and 1 base at J, with 18 bases between. Germline V gene data show CDR1 as SQVTM and CDR2 as ANQGSEA. The CDR3 region is CSVGAPAGAGTDTQYF. CDR3 sequence (DNA): TGCAGCGTTGGAGCCCCCGCAGGGGCGGGCACAGATACGCAGTATTTT.

Many counts were recorded for this clonotype. V gene TRBV27 combines with J gene TRBJ2-7, with 9 nucleotides matching TRBD1. Germline V lookup: CDR1 MNHEY, CDR2 SMNVEV (reference sequence). The J segment lost 5 bases and the V segment lost 4 bases, leaving 6 bases of the junction unmatched. This CDR3 contains 14 residues. DNA for the CDR3: TGTGCCAGCAGTTGGGGACAGGGAATCGACGAGCAGTACTTC. Protein sequence: CASSWGQGIDEQYF.

This clonotype was picked up many times. V and J are TRBV2 and TRBJ2-2; D gene unclear. The CDR3 loop spans 11 amino acids. CDR1 is SNHLY, CDR2 FYNNEI, per germline. V gave up 6 bases and J gave up 8 bases, with 7 bases separating them. The CDR3 bases are TGTGCCAGCAGGGAGAGGGGGGAGCTGTTTTTT. Encoded protein: CASRERGELFF.

This clonotype was detected only a few times. The chain employs TRBV4-3 and TRBJ2-3; 10 bases map to TRBD2. From germline, CDR1 is LGHNA and CDR2 YSLEER. This CDR3 is 16 amino acids long. The trim removed 4 bases at V and 4 bases at J, leaving 8 bases unmatched. The CDR3 loop is CASSPTGSGGADTQYF. In nucleotides, the CDR3 is TGCGCCAGCAGCCCCACCGGGAGCGGGGGGGCAGATACGCAGTATTTT.

There are a few counts of this clonotype. The chain combines TRBV27 with TRBJ2-4; D remains unclear. Trimming shortened V by 2 bases and J by 5 bases, and 7 bases separated the two germline ends. The CDR3 is 13 amino acids. Germline values: CDR1 MNHEY, CDR2 SMNVEV (reference sequence). This CDR3 is CASSLRGENIQYF. DNA of the CDR3: TGTGCCAGCAGTTTACGTGGTGAAAACATTCAGTACTTC.

A few counts support this clonotype. The rearrangement joins TRBV7-2 to TRBJ2-5; a possible D gene is TRBD2 (6 bases). Trimming removed 5 bases from V and 1 base from J, with 14 bases in between. The CDR3 runs to 15 residues. The V gene's germline CDR1 is SGHTA and CDR2 FQGNSA. CDR3 DNA sequence: TGTGCCAGCAGCGCTACTGTAGCGGCCCAAGAGACCCAGTACTTC. Translating gives CASSATVAAQETQYF.

This clonotype was observed a few times. One base away lies a much larger clone, so this may be a sequencing read error. The chain uses TRBV5-4 and TRBJ2-2; D possibly uses TRBD1 or TRBD2 (5 bases each). Looked up from germline, CDR1 is SGHNT and CDR2 is YYREEE (reference sequence). The CDR3 spans 15 residues. Here the CDR3 reads CASSPWGNSHGEPFF. DNA of the CDR3: TGTGCCAGCAGCCCTTGGGGCAACTCCCACGGGGAGCCGTTTTTT.

This clonotype was observed at least ten times. The rearrangement uses TRBV20-1 and TRBJ2-3, with TRBD2 matching over 9 bases. The V gene's germline CDR1 is DFQATT and CDR2 SNEGSKA (reference sequence). V dropped 6 bases and J dropped 0; count of bases not matched to a gene: 10. The CDR3 has 16 amino acids. The CDR3 nucleotides read TGCAGTGCGTTTCGTAGCGGGGGTGCTAGCACAGATACGCAGTATTTT. This codes for CSAFRSGGASTDTQYF.

The sample holds many counts of this clonotype. The CDR3 coding sequence is TGTGCCAGTTCCCGTGCTTTCCGGGAGCGCGATGGCTACACCTTC. Residues: CASSRAFRERDGYTF. This chain joins TRBV12-3 or TRBV12-4 and TRBJ1-2, with D unclear. This CDR3 is 15 amino acids long. With 9 bases removed from V and 6 bases from J, the gap between germline ends came to 23 bases.

With respect to this clonotype: It may be a read error: a sequence one base away is much more abundant. This chain joins TRBV15 and TRBJ2-2; 8 bases map to TRBD1. Germline CDR1 is LNHNV and CDR2 is YYDKDF (reference sequence). This CDR3 is built from 14 residues. In DNA, the CDR3 is TGTTCCACCAGCGTCAGGGGGCGTACCGGGGAGCTGTTTTTT. It codes for CSTSVRGRTGELFF.

Ten or more counts support this clonotype. The rearrangement joins TRBV12-3 or TRBV12-4 to TRBJ2-1; the D is unclear. V dropped 6 bases and J dropped 7 bases, with 7 bases sitting between them. The CDR3 has 11 residues. The CDR3 here is CASRFANEQFF. CDR3 sequence (DNA): TGTGCCAGCAGGTTCGCGAATGAGCAGTTCTTC.

Many counts were recorded for this clonotype. In DNA form, the CDR3 reads TGTGCCAGCAGCTTGACAACCTCCTACAATGAGCAGTTCTTC. Residues: CASSLTTSYNEQFF. This chain connects TRBV6-5 to TRBJ2-1; D gene unclear. Deletions cut 6 bases from V and 0 bases from J, with 9 bases between. The CDR3 covers 14 residues. Per germline, CDR1 MNHEY and CDR2 SVGAGI.

The chain couples TRBV29-1 to TRBJ2-1, with a weak D call TRBD2 (6 bases). Deletions cut 5 bases from V and 15 bases from J, with 20 bases between. From germline, CDR1 is SQVTM and CDR2 ANQGSEA. The CDR3 runs to 12 residues. CDR3 amino acids: CSVRGTLPPSFF. The CDR3 coding sequence is TGCAGCGTTCGTGGGACTCTTCCGCCATCGTTCTTC.

This sequence joins TRBV11-2 and TRBJ2-3; the D call may be TRBD1 or TRBD2 (5 bases each). The CDR3 spans 17 residues. Germline CDR1 and CDR2: SGHAT and FQNNGV. Trimming took off 5 bases at V and 0 bases at J, with 18 bases between the two ends. The chain's CDR3 is CASSLYGTSTSTDTQYF. The DNA for the CDR3 is TGTGCCAGCAGCCTATACGGGACGAGCACTAGCACAGATACGCAGTATTTT.

Ten or more counts support this clonotype. The rearrangement joins TRBV2 to TRBJ2-5; perhaps TRBD2 as D (5 bases). CDR1 and CDR2 from the germline V gene are SNHLY and FYNNEI. V was cut by 9 bases and J by 3 bases, with 14 bases left in between. This CDR3 is 13 amino acids long. CDR3 protein: CASLSRAEETQYF. For the CDR3, the DNA is TGTGCCAGTTTATCGCGGGCAGAAGAGACCCAGTACTTC.

This sequence joins TRBV4-2 and TRBJ1-4, with 8 bases lining up with TRBD1. Germline assignment: CDR1 LGHNA and CDR2 YNFKEQ. This CDR3 contains 16 residues. The V and J ends lost 4 bases and 8 bases, in that order; junction bases with no gene match: 12. The CDR3 loop is CASSRTTGQGAEKLFF. The CDR3 region has the DNA TGTGCCAGCAGCCGAACGACAGGACAGGGTGCCGAAAAACTGTTTTTT.

This clonotype has more than one count but fewer than ten. CDR3 protein: CASSIGQEPPYYGYTF. As DNA, the CDR3 is TGTGCCAGTAGTATTGGTCAGGAGCCCCCGTACTATGGCTACACCTTC. The chain combines TRBV19 with TRBJ1-2; D not resolved. Per germline, CDR1 LNHDA and CDR2 SQIVND (reference sequence). Deletions cut 3 bases from V and 3 bases from J, with 17 bases between. This CDR3 comprises 16 residues.

This clonotype showed up many times. Germline and junction disagree at one end, which may indicate a read error. The gene calls are TRBV5-1 and TRBJ2-3, with TRBD1 as a possible D gene (5 bases). Germline-derived CDR1 and CDR2 are SGHRS and YFSETQ. This CDR3 is built from 14 residues. The CDR3 sequence is CASSLTASTDTQYF. Here the CDR3 DNA reads TGTGCCAGCAGTCTGACAGCTAGCACAGATACGCAGTATTTT. The complete variable domain, with remaining parts taken from reference TRBV5-1 and TRBJ2-3, reads KAGVTQTPRYLIKTRGQQVTLSCSPISGHRSVSWYQQTPGQGLQFLFEYFSETQRNKGNFPGRFSGRQFSNSRSEMNVSTLELGDSALYLCASSLTASTDTQYFGPGTRLTVL.

In its sample, this clonotype was seen many times. The gene calls are TRBV12-3 or TRBV12-4 and TRBJ2-7; 8 nucleotides agree with TRBD1. The V gene end was trimmed by 5 bases and the J gene end by 1 base; junction bases not matched to a gene: 7. The CDR3 is 15 residues long. Written as DNA, the CDR3 is TGTGCCAGCAGTCCCAGGACAGGGTGGTCCTACGAGCAGTACTTC. It translates to CASSPRTGWSYEQYF.

This clonotype showed up just a few times. The rearrangement links TRBV11-2 to TRBJ2-3; 7 nucleotides line up with TRBD1. J lost 0 bases, V lost 5 bases, and 11 bases had no gene match. CDR3 size: 17 residues. The germline CDR1 and CDR2 sequences are SGHAT and FQNNGV. The CDR3 is CASSQDRPPLSTDTQYF. The CDR3, as DNA: TGTGCCAGCAGCCAGGACAGGCCTCCTCTAAGCACAGATACGCAGTATTTT.

This clonotype has a count of ten or more. The chain couples TRBV7-2 to TRBJ2-7; D is unclear. V was clipped by 5 bases and J by 6 bases, with 11 bases between them. The V gene's germline CDR1 is SGHTA and CDR2 FQGNSA. The CDR3 length is 12 residues. CDR3 DNA: TGTGCCAGCAGCCACCCCTCAACCGAGCAGTACTTC. It encodes CASSHPSTEQYF.

In its sample, this clonotype was seen many times. The chain is built from TRBV6-5 and TRBJ1-4; D possibly corresponds to TRBD1 (5 bases). In germline, CDR1 is MNHEY, CDR2 SVGAGI. CDR3 length: 14 amino acids. Trimming removed 5 bases at V and 0 bases at J, with 7 bases between. The DNA for the CDR3 is TGTGCCAGCAGTACGACAGCAACTAATGAAAAACTGTTTTTT. Its protein product is CASSTTATNEKLFF.

Remarks on this clonotype: This could be a read error, since a much larger clone is one nucleotide away. The chain employs TRBV30 and TRBJ2-7; D perhaps matches TRBD2 (6 bases). Germline V CDR1 and CDR2: GTSNPN, SVGIG (reference sequence). The CDR3 spans 14 residues. The DNA for the CDR3 is TGTGCCTGGAGTTTACCGGCGGGGAGCTACGAGCAGAACTTC. This codes for CAWSLPAGSYEQNF. Together with reference TRBV30 and TRBJ2-7, the CDR3 gives the full variable domain: SQTIHQWPATLVQPVGSPLSLECTVEGTSNPNLYWYRQAAGRGLQLLFYSVGIGQISSEVPQNLSASRPQDRQFILSSKKLLLSDSGFYLCAWSLPAGSYEQNFGPGTRLTVT.

This clonotype occurred many times. This chain uses TRBV28 with TRBJ2-7, with 9 bases aligning to TRBD2. The CDR3 sequence is 17 residues long. Germline CDR1 reads MDHEN; CDR2 reads SYDVKM. With 7 bases clipped from V and 3 bases from J, the junction kept 16 bases outside the gene matches. This CDR3 reads CASNPSGIKLGGYEQYF. The CDR3, as DNA: TGTGCCAGCAATCCTAGCGGGATAAAGTTAGGGGGCTACGAGCAGTACTTC.

The chain joins TRBV10-3 to TRBJ1-2, with a possible D match to TRBD1 (6 bases). The CDR3 runs to 17 residues. V was cut by 6 bases and J by 0 bases, with 20 bases left in between. The germline V gene encodes CDR1 ENHRY and CDR2 SYGVKD. The CDR3 DNA follows: TGTGCCATCAGCCCTTACCAGGGGAGCCCCCCTAACTATGGCTACACCTTC. Translating it yields CAISPYQGSPPNYGYTF.

This clonotype was counted ten times or more. The chain joins TRBV7-7 to TRBJ2-1; TRBD2 agrees at 10 bases. Germline assignment: CDR1 SSHAT and CDR2 FNYEAQ (reference sequence). CDR3 length: 20 residues. After removal of 5 bases from V and 2 bases from J, the junction contained 18 bases not matched to a gene. CDR3 amino acids: CASSPEGVAASGSPYNEQFF. The CDR3 region has the DNA TGTGCCAGCAGCCCCGAGGGTGTGGCTGCTAGCGGGAGCCCCTACAATGAGCAGTTCTTC.

This chain uses TRBV20-1 with TRBJ1-1; TRBD1 might be the D (6 bases). CDR3 length: 12 amino acids. CDR1 and CDR2 (germline): DFQATT, SNEGSKA (reference sequence). Trimming cost V 8 bases and J 4 bases, with 14 bases left between them. The CDR3 spells CSSGRGGTEAFF. In DNA form, the CDR3 reads TGCAGTTCCGGCAGGGGCGGCACTGAAGCTTTCTTT.

This clonotype was counted many times. V gene TRBV4-2 combines with J gene TRBJ2-1, with 10 bases lining up with TRBD2. Per germline, CDR1 LGHNA and CDR2 YNFKEQ. The length of the CDR3 is 18 residues. V lost 4 bases to trimming and J lost 6 bases; unmatched junction nucleotides: 15. The CDR3 sequence: CASSPKALAGGYGNEQFF. Here the CDR3 DNA reads TGTGCCAGCAGCCCCAAAGCCTTAGCGGGGGGTTATGGCAATGAGCAGTTCTTC.